The entry below describes one T cell receptor beta chain. Its antigen is as yet unknown. In TCRdb, the 5' RACE reads were re-called with MiXCR into one record per CDR3 protein. The data show under 150,000 distinct CDR3 sequences, 7.7% seen once. CDR1 and CDR2 from the germline V gene are SGHRS and YFSETQ. V was clipped by 3 bases and J by 7 bases; unmatched bases: 11. This CDR3 has 15 amino acids. The data were obtained in a study of T cells after yellow fever vaccination. Study-level results: Repertoires obtained by FACS sorting could include abundant clonotypes that entered as contaminants from the bulk population.

This rearrangement joins TRBV5-1 to TRBJ2-5, with 8 bases matching TRBD1. The source material was CD4+ T cells sorted from PBMCs, sampled 5 days after the yellow fever booster vaccination. The receptor was isolated from a man aged 30 to 39 who received the YFV17D yellow fever vaccine. The CDR3 sequence is CASSSGQGGSVTQYF. The CDR3 nucleotides read TGCGCCAGCAGCTCCGGACAGGGAGGAAGTGTGACCCAGTACTTC.